A selection of T cell receptor beta chains follows, all from one sample in a study of sequential checkpoint blockade in melanoma. Some clones are missing from TCRdb's copy, which holds only in-frame ones; the method was immunoSEQ multiplex PCR. The table has about 12,000 clones, over 70% seen once. The source material was CD8+ T cells sorted from blood (inferred from file names), sampled from a patient given nivolumab and ipilimumab in sequence. Source of these receptors: a human donor with melanoma. CDR3s include the opening cysteine and the closing phenylalanine or tryptophan. D genes are given only for firm matches. Only some rows state a clone size, as once, few, many or a class for expanded clones.

>TRBV7-6|-|TRBJ2-7|-
CASSFSHGGNLSYEQYF
TGTGCCAGCAGCTTTAGCCACGGGGGTAACCTCTCCTACGAGCAGTACTTC
>TRBV4-3|-|TRBJ2-1|-
CASSQEIRSVGFGPDSEQFF
TGCGCCAGCAGCCAAGAGATAAGGTCAGTAGGGTTTGGCCCCGACAGTGAGCAGTTCTTC
>TRBV28|-|TRBJ2-5|-
CASSLGTRVGETQYF
TGTGCCAGCAGTTTAGGAACCAGGGTGGGGGAGACCCAGTACTTC
>TRBV6-1|TRBD1|TRBJ1-4|-
CASSEIRGEKLFF
TGTGCCAGCAGTGAAATCAGGGGGGAAAAACTGTTTTTT
>TRBV10-3|TRBD1|TRBJ2-1|-
CAISPRDRGGNEQFF
TGTGCCATCAGCCCCCGGGACAGGGGAGGAAATGAGCAGTTCTTC
>TRBV9|TRBD1|TRBJ1-1|once
CASSVVQGGEAFF
TGTGCCAGCAGCGTTGTCCAGGGGGGTGAAGCTTTCTTT
>TRBV19|TRBD1|TRBJ2-4|-
CASSPGQGLAKNIQYF
TGTGCCAGTAGTCCCGGACAGGGATTAGCCAAAAACATTCAGTACTTC
>TRBV11-2|-|TRBJ2-5|-
CASSPAGAGETQYF
TGTGCCAGCAGCCCCGCAGGGGCTGGGGAGACCCAGTACTTC
>TRBV27|TRBD1|TRBJ1-2|-
CASSQGGARNYGYTF
TGTGCCAGCAGTCAAGGGGGCGCGAGAAACTATGGCTACACCTTC
>TRBV6-6|-|TRBJ2-2|-
CASNGGGELFF
TGTGCCAGCAACGGAGGCGGGGAGCTGTTTTTT
>TRBV11-2|-|TRBJ2-7|-
CASSSFRGAWDEQYF
TGTGCCAGCAGCTCCTTCCGGGGGGCCTGGGACGAGCAGTACTTC
>TRBV15|-|TRBJ1-6|-
CATSRGFGSHPDPGPLHF
TGTGCCACCAGCAGAGGGTTCGGCAGCCATCCCGATCCAGGACCCCTCCACTTT
>TRBV4-2|TRBD1|TRBJ2-7|few
CASSQDGTGYEQYF
TGTGCCAGCAGCCAAGATGGGACAGGGTACGAGCAGTACTTC
>TRBV19|-|TRBJ1-2|-
CASTLVHGGVYGYTF
TGTGCCAGTACCTTGGTGCACGGGGGAGTCTATGGCTACACCTTC
>TRBV6-1|TRBD1|TRBJ1-2|few
CASGDRERGYTF
TGTGCCAGCGGGGACAGGGAGCGGGGCTACACCTTC
>TRBV6-5|TRBD1|TRBJ1-2|few
CASSQQGNYGYTF
TGTGCCAGCAGTCAACAGGGGAACTATGGCTACACCTTC
>TRBV7-9|TRBD2|TRBJ2-7|-
CASSVGTSGSYEQYF
TGTGCCAGCAGTGTTGGGACTAGCGGGAGTTACGAGCAGTACTTC
>TRBV19|-|TRBJ1-1|once
CASSPLGGTEAFF
TGTGCCAGTAGTCCCCTGGGGGGCACTGAAGCTTTCTTT
>TRBV9|-|TRBJ2-3|-
CASSVGEGHTITDTQYF
TGTGCCAGCAGCGTAGGCGAGGGTCATACAATCACAGATACGCAGTATTTT
>TRBV7-6|TRBD2|TRBJ2-1|-
CASSFSGGARHEQFF
TGTGCCAGCAGCTTTAGCGGGGGGGCAAGACATGAGCAGTTCTTC
>TRBV10-2|TRBD1|TRBJ2-5|-
CASSNRGLGETQYF
TGCGCCAGCAGTAACAGGGGGTTGGGGGAGACCCAGTACTTC
>TRBV30|-|TRBJ1-6|-
CAWRSGVTNNSPLHF
TGTGCCTGGAGGTCAGGGGTAACGAATAATTCACCCCTCCACTTT
>TRBV5-1|TRBD1|TRBJ2-1|-
CASSLGQGSYNEQFF
TGCGCCAGCAGCTTGGGACAGGGAAGCTACAATGAGCAGTTCTTC
>TRBV29-1|TRBD1|TRBJ2-7|-
CSVGGGQGAYEQYF
TGCAGCGTTGGGGGGGGACAGGGGGCCTACGAGCAGTACTTC
>TRBV2|-|TRBJ2-7|-
CASIGHSTPYEQYF
TGTGCCAGCATCGGACATTCTACCCCCTACGAGCAGTACTTC
>TRBV2|TRBD2|TRBJ2-1|few
CASRLAGGFYNEQFF
TGTGCCAGCAGGTTAGCGGGGGGGTTTTACAATGAGCAGTTCTTC
>TRBV2|-|TRBJ1-5|-
CASSEGQGIQPQHF
TGTGCCAGCAGTGAAGGGCAGGGGATTCAGCCCCAGCATTTT
>TRBV7-9|-|TRBJ2-5|-
CASSLELVWETQYF
TGTGCCAGCAGCTTAGAACTAGTGTGGGAGACCCAGTACTTC
>TRBV4-3|-|TRBJ2-2|-
CASSIDRNTGELFF
TGCGCCAGCAGCATAGACAGGAACACCGGGGAGCTGTTTTTT
>TRBV7-9|TRBD2|TRBJ2-1|-
CASSLGAGGHNEQFF
TGTGCCAGCAGCTTAGGGGCGGGAGGGCACAATGAGCAGTTCTTC
>TRBV7-2|-|TRBJ2-2|-
CASSLSRGFGTGELFF
TGTGCCAGCAGCTTAAGTAGGGGGTTCGGCACCGGGGAGCTGTTTTTT
>TRBV6-5|TRBD1|TRBJ1-5|-
CASSPRDSGTGPQHF
TGTGCCAGCAGTCCCCGGGACAGTGGCACGGGGCCCCAGCATTTT
>TRBV7-9|-|TRBJ2-7|-
CASSPNTNHPFEQYF
TGTGCCAGCAGCCCGAACACGAACCACCCGTTCGAGCAGTACTTC
>TRBV7-9|-|TRBJ1-6|-
CASSHEGDPLSPLHF
TGTGCCAGCAGCCACGAGGGGGACCCCCTCTCACCCCTCCACTTT
>TRBV6-6|-|TRBJ1-2|-
CASRKRGAIYGYTF
TGTGCCAGCAGGAAAAGGGGCGCGATCTATGGCTACACCTTC
>TRBV7-2|TRBD2|TRBJ2-3|few
CASSLMGSGQDTQYF
TGTGCCAGCAGCTTAATGGGTAGCGGGCAGGATACGCAGTATTTT
>TRBV7-9|-|TRBJ2-7|-
CASSPDSPEQYF
TGTGCCAGCAGCCCGGACAGTCCCGAGCAGTACTTC
>TRBV6-1|-|TRBJ1-1|-
CASSGFGLEAFF
TGTGCCAGCAGTGGATTTGGCCTTGAAGCTTTCTTT
>TRBV19|-|TRBJ2-1|-
CASSIGSQVEQFF
TGTGCCAGTAGTATAGGGTCCCAGGTTGAGCAGTTCTTC
>TRBV5-1|TRBD1|TRBJ1-1|-
CASSLWTGWENTEAFF
TGCGCCAGCAGCTTGTGGACAGGGTGGGAGAACACTGAAGCTTTCTTT
>TRBV10-3|-|TRBJ1-1|-
CATHEGGGTEAFF
TGTGCCACCCATGAGGGCGGTGGAACTGAAGCTTTCTTT
>TRBV7-2|TRBD2|TRBJ2-1|-
CASSPPGLAGENEQFF
TGTGCCAGCAGCCCACCGGGACTAGCGGGAGAAAATGAGCAGTTCTTC
>TRBV15|TRBD1|TRBJ2-5|few
CATSRFTGVEETQYF
TGTGCCACCAGCAGATTTACAGGGGTTGAAGAGACCCAGTACTTC
>TRBV4-3|-|TRBJ2-5|-
CASSARAGETQYF
TGCGCCAGCAGCGCCAGGGCCGGGGAGACCCAGTACTTC
>TRBV15|-|TRBJ2-5|-
CATSTGGSGGETQYF
TGTGCCACCAGCACAGGAGGTTCCGGAGGAGAGACCCAGTACTTC
>TRBV11-3|TRBD1|TRBJ2-7|-
CASIQSQGQVRSYEQYF
TGTGCCAGCATCCAGTCACAGGGGCAAGTTCGGTCCTACGAGCAGTACTTC
>TRBV6-5|TRBD1|TRBJ2-1|once
CASSPTGGSYNEQFF
TGTGCCAGCAGTCCGACAGGGGGCTCCTACAATGAGCAGTTCTTC
>TRBV7-9|TRBD1|TRBJ1-2|-
CASSLGGQGGDYGYTF
TGTGCCAGCAGCTTAGGAGGACAGGGGGGAGACTATGGCTACACCTTC
>TRBV7-9|TRBD1|TRBJ1-2|few
CASSATALSTGKLDGYTF
TGTGCCAGCAGCGCAACTGCTCTCTCGACAGGGAAATTAGATGGCTACACCTTC
>TRBV11-3|-|TRBJ1-1|few
CASSLAGAGTEAFF
TGTGCCAGCAGCTTAGCAGGGGCCGGGACTGAAGCTTTCTTT
>TRBV11-2|TRBD2|TRBJ2-7|-
CASSLGGGEQYF
TGTGCCAGCAGCCTTGGCGGGGGCGAGCAGTACTTC
>TRBV7-2|TRBD2|TRBJ2-7|few
CASSLGGRAYEQYF
TGTGCCAGCAGCTTAGGCGGGAGGGCCTACGAGCAGTACTTC
>TRBV7-9|TRBD1|TRBJ1-2|few
CASSILSRTGLVYGYTF
TGTGCCAGCAGCATACTTTCACGGACAGGGCTGGTCTATGGCTACACCTTC
>TRBV5-6|TRBD1|TRBJ1-6|-
CASSIGTGGSPLHF
TGTGCCAGCAGCATAGGGACAGGGGGATCACCCCTCCACTTT
>TRBV10-2|TRBD1|TRBJ1-1|-
CASSSDRGLTEAFF
TGCGCCAGCAGTAGTGACAGGGGGCTGACTGAAGCTTTCTTT
>TRBV7-9|-|TRBJ2-1|-
CASSLGWGPSYNEQFF
TGTGCCAGCAGCTTAGGTTGGGGGCCCTCCTACAATGAGCAGTTCTTC
>TRBV9|TRBD2|TRBJ2-1|-
CASSSPTSATDNEQFF
TGTGCCAGCAGCTCACCGACTAGCGCGACCGACAATGAGCAGTTCTTC
>TRBV11-2|-|TRBJ2-1|-
CASSPHTGNEQFF
TGTGCCAGCAGCCCACATACAGGCAATGAGCAGTTCTTC
>TRBV25-1|-|TRBJ2-7|-
CASSGLLEEQYF
TGTGCCAGCAGTGGGCTTCTAGAGGAGCAGTACTTC